These 32 T cell receptor beta chains share one sample of origin, sequenced in a study of T-cell memory formation after mild COVID-19. TCRdb called the 5' RACE reads again in MiXCR, with one record for every CDR3 protein. Among a few hundred thousand distinct CDR3 sequences listed, roughly 25% were seen once. The material sequenced was PBMCs or a T cell subset sorted from them (not recorded which). Receptors were obtained from an adult woman who had mild COVID-19 (a few samples of this study predate the infection). Cell type and time point are not known.

The chain uses TRBV14 and TRBJ2-5, with TRBD2 matching 12 bases. Germline V lookup: CDR1 SGHDN, CDR2 FVKESK. CDR3 size: 15 residues. With 4 bases clipped from V and 4 bases from J, the junction kept 4 bases outside the gene matches. The CDR3 is CASSLGLAGSETQYF. The CDR3 region has the DNA TGTGCCAGCAGCCTAGGACTAGCGGGATCAGAGACCCAGTACTTC.

This clonotype was found many times. The chain employs TRBV30 and TRBJ1-3; no reliable D call. The CDR3 runs 11 residues. CDR1 is GTSNPN, CDR2 SVGIG, per germline (reference sequence). V shed 8 bases and J shed 9 bases, with 14 bases lying between them. Here the CDR3 reads CAIGSVGTIYF. Here the CDR3 DNA reads TGTGCCATTGGGTCCGTGGGCACCATATATTTT.

This rearrangement joins TRBV7-6 to TRBJ2-1; 7 bases agree with TRBD2. J was trimmed by 6 bases and V by 5 bases; bases with no gene match: 7. The germline V gene encodes CDR1 SGHVS and CDR2 FNYEAQ. This CDR3 spans 14 amino acids. The CDR3 DNA follows: TGTGCCAGCAGCCTCCTCTGGGGGGGCAATGAGCAGTTCTTC. As protein: CASSLLWGGNEQFF. The full variable domain, completed using reference TRBV7-6 and TRBJ2-1, is GAGVSQSPRYKVTKRGQDVALRCDPISGHVSLYWYRQALGQGPEFLTYFNYEAQQDKSGLPNDRFSAERPEGSISTLTIQRTEQRDSAMYRCASSLLWGGNEQFFGPGTRLTVL.

The chain carries TRBV12-3 or TRBV12-4 and TRBJ1-5; D unclear. CDR3 length: 13 amino acids. Trimming removed 6 bases from V and 2 bases from J, with 8 bases in between. The CDR3 DNA is TGTGCCAGCAGCTACTTTGGCAATCAGCCCCAGCATTTT. Protein sequence: CASSYFGNQPQHF.

The J gene is TRBJ2-2, the V gene TRBV11-2; D gene uncertain. This CDR3 region has 14 residues. V shed 1 base and J shed 6 bases, with 9 bases lying between them. Germline CDR1 and CDR2: SGHAT and FQNNGV. The CDR3: CASSLVVVPGELFF. As DNA, the CDR3 is TGTGCCAGCAGCTTAGTGGTAGTTCCCGGGGAGCTGTTTTTT.

This clonotype was counted only a few times. The chain employs TRBV29-1 and TRBJ2-3; maybe TRBD2 (6 bases). The CDR3 runs to 15 residues. Between the trimmed V and J ends, which lost 2 bases and 2 bases, there was a span of 14 bases. CDR1 is SQVTM, CDR2 ANQGSEA, per germline. The chain's CDR3 is CSVEPRRGNTDTQYF. The CDR3, as DNA: TGCAGCGTTGAACCGCGGCGGGGCAACACAGATACGCAGTATTTT.

The chain links TRBV7-9 to TRBJ2-1; 9 bases map to TRBD2. Trimming took 1 base from V and 9 from J; bases not matched to a gene: 7. The CDR3 totals 15 residues. Germline-derived CDR1 and CDR2 are SEHNR and FQNEAQ (reference sequence). The CDR3 DNA reads TGTGCCAGCAGCTTAGGACTAGCGGCCTTCGGTGAGCAGTTCTTC. This gives the protein CASSLGLAAFGEQFF.

This clonotype has a count of ten or more. The chain carries TRBV7-3 and TRBJ2-1; D ambiguous. CDR3 length: 13 residues. CDR1 is SGHTA, CDR2 FQGTGA, per germline. V was trimmed by 1 base and J by 3 bases, leaving 4 bases between them. CDR3 sequence reads: CASSLRGYNEQFF. Here the CDR3 DNA reads TGTGCCAGCAGCTTAAGGGGCTACAATGAGCAGTTCTTC. Drawing the rest from reference TRBV7-3 and TRBJ2-1, the complete variable domain is GAGVSQTPSNKVTEKGKYVELRCDPISGHTALYWYRQSLGQGPEFLIYFQGTGAADDSGLPNDRFFAVRPEGSVSTLKIQRTERGDSAVYLCASSLRGYNEQFFGPGTRLTVL.

By share, this clonotype counts as medium-sized. This chain links TRBV7-2 with TRBJ2-5, with D possibly TRBD1 on 5 matching bases. The CDR3 extends over 13 amino acids. The V end lost 5 bases, the J end lost 0 bases, and 7 bases lay between the germline ends. Germline lookup yields CDR1 SGHTA and CDR2 FQGNSA. The CDR3 region has the DNA TGTGCCAGCAGCCCAGGGTACCAAGAGACCCAGTACTTC. It codes for CASSPGYQETQYF.

A few counts support this clonotype. The chain recombines TRBV4-3 with TRBJ2-2; D possibly uses TRBD1 or TRBD2 (6 bases each). The CDR3 loop spans 16 amino acids. Germline V gives CDR1 LGHNA, CDR2 YSLEER. Between the trimmed V and J ends, which lost 4 bases and 0 bases, there was a span of 12 bases. CDR3: CASSRGASTNTGELFF. The CDR3 region has the DNA TGCGCCAGCAGCCGGGGGGCGTCTACGAACACCGGGGAGCTGTTTTTT.

The genes are TRBV7-8 and TRBJ2-7, with TRBD2 matching over 7 bases. V was clipped by 2 bases and J by 4 bases; unmatched bases: 5. Germline V gene sequence: CDR1 SGHVS, CDR2 FQNEAQ. The CDR3 consists of 14 residues. CDR3 DNA: TGTGCCAGCAGCTTAAGAGCGGGGCCATACGAGCAGTACTTC. Encoded protein: CASSLRAGPYEQYF.

A few counts support this clonotype. This chain uses TRBV20-1 with TRBJ2-1; TRBD1 agrees at 7 bases. Germline values: CDR1 DFQATT, CDR2 SNEGSKA (reference sequence). The CDR3 totals 15 residues. J gave up 7 bases and V 5 bases, and 14 bases lay outside the gene matches. CDR3 DNA sequence: TGCAGTGCTCACCGACAGGGATTTGGGTTGAATGAGCAGTTCTTC. It codes for CSAHRQGFGLNEQFF.

There are a few counts of this clonotype. The V call is TRBV12-3 or TRBV12-4, the J call TRBJ2-7; D might be TRBD2 (6 bases). The CDR3 extends over 14 amino acids. Trimming took 6 bases from V and 0 from J, leaving 12 bases between them. The CDR3 protein is CASSSRLGSYEQYF. The CDR3 DNA is TGTGCCAGCAGCTCCCGACTAGGCTCCTACGAGCAGTACTTC.

Only a few counts were recorded for this clonotype. The chain recombines TRBV20-1 with TRBJ2-1, with unresolved D. V was clipped by 3 bases and J by 4 bases, with 4 bases between them. Germline loops: CDR1 DFQATT, CDR2 SNEGSKA (reference sequence). CDR3 size: 11 residues. CDR3 in DNA: TGCAGTGCTAGTATTTACAATGAGCAGTTCTTC. Translating it yields CSASIYNEQFF.

The CDR3 loop is CASSSALRVSPLHF. The CDR3 region has the DNA TGTGCCAGCAGTTCGGCTCTGAGGGTTTCACCCCTCCACTTT. This chain joins TRBV6-5 and TRBJ1-6; no definite D call. The CDR3 has 14 amino acids. Per the germline V gene, CDR1 is MNHEY and CDR2 is SVGAGI. Trimming stripped 4 bases from V and 9 bases from J, with 13 bases between.

This chain joins TRBV11-2 and TRBJ2-7; TRBD2 matches at 12 bases. CDR1 is SGHAT, CDR2 FQNNGV, per germline. The CDR3 covers 15 residues. V trimming: 5 bases; J trimming: 3 bases; junction bases outside the gene matches: 5. The CDR3 spells CASSPGLAGNYEQYF. As DNA, the CDR3 is TGTGCCAGCAGCCCTGGACTAGCGGGAAACTACGAGCAGTACTTC.

Here the CDR3 DNA reads TGTGCCAGCAGGCCTCGGGGAGGGAACACAGATACGCAGTATTTT. Its translation: CASRPRGGNTDTQYF. The rearrangement uses TRBV6-5 and TRBJ2-3; 7 bases agree with TRBD2. V dropped 6 bases and J dropped 2; count of bases not matched to a gene: 8. The germline gives CDR1 MNHEY, CDR2 SVGAGI. CDR3 size: 15 residues.

The J gene is TRBJ2-1, the V gene TRBV9, with TRBD2 as a possible D gene (5 bases). This CDR3 has 15 amino acids. Germline CDR1 SGDLS, CDR2 YYNGEE. V gave up 0 bases and J gave up 1 base, with 8 bases separating them. The CDR3 spells CASSVDGNSYNEQFF. CDR3 coding DNA: TGTGCCAGCAGCGTAGACGGGAATTCCTACAATGAGCAGTTCTTC.

J is TRBJ1-1 and V is TRBV19; a possible D gene is TRBD1 (5 bases). Germline V gene lookup returns CDR1 LNHDA and CDR2 SQIVND (reference sequence). The CDR3 has 14 amino acids. The V end lost 4 bases, the J end lost 5 bases, and 14 bases lay between the germline ends. The CDR3 loop is CASSKGRGETEAFF. DNA of the CDR3: TGTGCCAGTAGTAAAGGGCGAGGGGAGACTGAAGCTTTCTTT.

This clonotype showed up just a few times. Relative to the germline gene, one junction end is altered; a read error may explain this. The rearrangement links TRBV5-1 to TRBJ1-1; D not certain. The CDR3 has 13 residues. Germline V gene data show CDR1 as SGHRS and CDR2 as YFSETQ. As DNA, the CDR3 is TGTGCCAGCAGTTTACGAGGGTATACTGAAGCTTTCTTT. Translating it yields CASSLRGYTEAFF.

The chain employs TRBV11-2 and TRBJ1-4; D remains ambiguous. This CDR3 spans 12 amino acids. V was pared by 2 bases and J by 7 bases, with 5 bases between. The germline V gene has CDR1 SGHAT and CDR2 FQNNGV. The CDR3 is CASSLNGEKLFF. For the CDR3, the DNA is TGTGCCAGCAGCTTAAATGGTGAAAAACTGTTTTTT.

The chain carries TRBV13 and TRBJ2-1; the D is unclear. This CDR3 region has 11 residues. CDR1 is PRHDT, CDR2 FYEKMQ, per germline (reference sequence). The V end was cut by 2 bases, the J end by 9 bases, with 5 bases between. CDR3 loop: CASSLLSEQFF. The CDR3 bases are TGTGCCAGCAGCTTATTAAGTGAGCAGTTCTTC.

There are a few counts of this clonotype. This chain links TRBV29-1 with TRBJ2-3; D uncertain. The CDR3 extends over 15 amino acids. Per germline, CDR1 SQVTM and CDR2 ANQGSEA. Deletions cut 0 bases from V and 0 bases from J, with 10 bases between. This chain's CDR3 is CSVEDKGRSTDTQYF. The CDR3, as DNA: TGCAGCGTTGAAGATAAGGGCAGAAGCACAGATACGCAGTATTTT.

The chain combines TRBV30 with TRBJ2-5; 9 nucleotides line up with TRBD1. There are 13 residues in the CDR3. After removal of 4 bases from V and 5 bases from J, the junction contained 5 bases not matched to a gene. The germline V gene encodes CDR1 GTSNPN and CDR2 SVGIG (reference sequence). The CDR3: CAWNTGGRETQYF. The CDR3 coding sequence is TGTGCCTGGAATACAGGGGGCCGGGAGACCCAGTACTTC.

This clonotype has a handful of counts. The CDR3 region is CSAPAETDYEQYF. CDR3 nucleotide sequence: TGCAGTGCTCCAGCAGAGACAGACTACGAGCAGTACTTC. V gene TRBV20-1 combines with J gene TRBJ2-7, with a tentative D call TRBD1 (5 bases). The ends were cut back, 5 bases at V and 3 bases at J, with 14 bases in the middle. The CDR3 is 13 amino acids. Germline V CDR1 and CDR2: DFQATT, SNEGSKA (reference sequence).

The chain carries TRBV5-5 and TRBJ2-7; D might be TRBD2 (5 bases). Trimming removed 3 bases from V and 7 bases from J, with 20 bases in between. This CDR3 comprises 15 residues. The germline V gene has CDR1 SGHKS and CDR2 YYEKEE (reference sequence). CDR3 sequence: CASSYLQAVSGEQYF. DNA for the CDR3: TGTGCCAGCAGCTACCTTCAGGCCGTATCGGGGGAGCAGTACTTC. Filled out from reference TRBV5-5 and TRBJ2-7, the complete variable domain reads DAGVTQSPTHLIKTRGQQVTLRCSPISGHKSVSWYQQVLGQGPQFIFQYYEKEERGRGNFPDRFSARQFPNYSSELNVNALLLGDSALYLCASSYLQAVSGEQYFGPGTRLTVT.

A few counts support this clonotype. This chain joins TRBV5-6 and TRBJ1-1, with 8 bases that match TRBD1. V gave up 0 bases and J gave up 4 bases; unmatched junction bases: 5. The CDR3 extends over 15 amino acids. CDR1 is SGHDT and CDR2 is YYEEEE in the germline V gene. This CDR3 is CASSLAPTGATEAFF. For the CDR3, the DNA is TGTGCCAGCAGCTTGGCTCCGACAGGGGCCACTGAAGCTTTCTTT.

The sample holds a few counts of this clonotype. This chain uses TRBV5-5 with TRBJ2-2; D is undetermined. V was clipped by 2 bases and J by 8 bases, with 7 bases between them. The CDR3 consists of 12 residues. Germline values: CDR1 SGHKS, CDR2 YYEKEE (reference sequence). This CDR3 reads CASSFGQGELFF. The CDR3 DNA is TGTGCCAGCAGCTTCGGGCAGGGGGAGCTGTTTTTT.

This clonotype was observed a single time. The chain joins TRBV6-2 or TRBV6-3 to TRBJ1-2, with TRBD1 identical over 9 bases. The CDR3 sequence is 14 residues long. Unmatched junction bases numbered 4, after V lost 8 bases and J lost 0 bases. From germline, CDR1 is MNHEY and CDR2 SVGEGT. The CDR3 sequence: CASYGTGTNYGYTF. CDR3 bases: TGTGCCAGCTACGGGACAGGGACTAACTATGGCTACACCTTC.

The chain combines TRBV4-2 with TRBJ1-1; possible D gene TRBD1, 6 bases. V was shortened by 0 bases and J by 11 bases, with 28 bases between the two germline ends. Germline CDR1 is LGHNA and CDR2 is YNFKEQ. The CDR3 is made up of 18 amino acids. For the CDR3, the DNA is TGTGCCAGCAGCCAAGAAACGACTACCAGGGGCGCATCAAAAGGGGCTTTCTTT. Translation: CASSQETTTRGASKGAFF.

This clonotype was seen a handful of times. The rearrangement joins TRBV5-1 to TRBJ2-7; D is ambiguous. The germline V and J ends were trimmed by 4 bases and 0 bases, with 17 bases remaining between them. The CDR3 runs to 16 residues. CDR1 is SGHRS and CDR2 is YFSETQ in the germline V gene. For the CDR3, the DNA is TGCGCCAGCAGCCACGTCCTCCTTGGGTCCTCCTACGAGCAGTACTTC. Its translation is CASSHVLLGSSYEQYF.

V usage is TRBV20-1 and J usage is TRBJ2-3; 11 bases align to TRBD2. This CDR3 has 14 residues. V was clipped by 5 bases and J by 2 bases; unmatched bases: 3. The germline V gene encodes CDR1 DFQATT and CDR2 SNEGSKA (reference sequence). The CDR3, as DNA: TGCAGTGCTGGACTAGCGGGCCCCACAGATACGCAGTATTTT. Its protein is CSAGLAGPTDTQYF.